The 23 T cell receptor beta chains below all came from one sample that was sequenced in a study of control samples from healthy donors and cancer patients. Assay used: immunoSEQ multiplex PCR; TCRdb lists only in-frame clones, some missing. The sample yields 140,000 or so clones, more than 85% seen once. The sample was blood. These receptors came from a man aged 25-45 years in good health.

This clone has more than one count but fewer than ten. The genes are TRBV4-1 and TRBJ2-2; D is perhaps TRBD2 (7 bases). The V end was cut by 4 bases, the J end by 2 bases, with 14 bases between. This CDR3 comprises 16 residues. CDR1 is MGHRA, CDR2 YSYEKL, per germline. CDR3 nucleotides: TGCGCCAGCAGCCTACTTGGGGGGGCTAACACCGGGGAGCTGTTTTTT. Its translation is CASSLLGGANTGELFF.

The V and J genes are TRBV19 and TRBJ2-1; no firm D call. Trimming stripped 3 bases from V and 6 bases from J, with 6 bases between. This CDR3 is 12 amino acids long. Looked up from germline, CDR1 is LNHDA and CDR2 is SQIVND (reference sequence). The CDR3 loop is CASSILGNEQFF. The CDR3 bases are TGTGCCAGTAGTATTTTAGGCAATGAGCAGTTCTTC.

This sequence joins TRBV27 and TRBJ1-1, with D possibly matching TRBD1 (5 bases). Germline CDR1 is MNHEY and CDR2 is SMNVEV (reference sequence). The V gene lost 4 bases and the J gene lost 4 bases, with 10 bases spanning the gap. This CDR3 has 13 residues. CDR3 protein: CASSWKGTTEAFF. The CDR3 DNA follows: TGTGCCAGCAGTTGGAAGGGGACCACTGAAGCTTTCTTT.

The CDR3 nucleotides read TGTGCCAGCAGTCCCTTGGGGCAGGGCCATGGCTACACCTTC. This codes for CASSPLGQGHGYTF. This chain joins TRBV6-6 and TRBJ1-2, with D possibly being TRBD1 (5 bases). V lost 5 bases and J lost 6, with 16 bases in between. There are 14 residues in the CDR3. Looked up from germline, CDR1 is MNHNY and CDR2 is SVGAGI (reference sequence).

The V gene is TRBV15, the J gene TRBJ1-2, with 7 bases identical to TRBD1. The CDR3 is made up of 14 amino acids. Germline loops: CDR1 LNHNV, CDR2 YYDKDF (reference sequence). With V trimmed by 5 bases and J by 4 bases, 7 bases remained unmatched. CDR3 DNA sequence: TGTGCCACCAGCGGACAGGAGGGCTCCTATGGCTACACCTTC. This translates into CATSGQEGSYGYTF.

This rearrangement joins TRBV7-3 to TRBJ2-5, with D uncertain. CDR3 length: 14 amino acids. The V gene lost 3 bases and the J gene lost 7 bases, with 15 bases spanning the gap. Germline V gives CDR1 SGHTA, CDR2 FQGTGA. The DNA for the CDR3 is TGTGCCAGCAGCTTCGACGGGCTAGGTGCGACCCAGTACTTC. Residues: CASSFDGLGATQYF.

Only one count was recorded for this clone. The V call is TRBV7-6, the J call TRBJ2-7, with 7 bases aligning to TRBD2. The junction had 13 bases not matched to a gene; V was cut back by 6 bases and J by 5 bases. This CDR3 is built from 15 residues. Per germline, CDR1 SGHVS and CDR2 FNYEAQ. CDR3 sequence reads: CASSRIIREGDEQYF. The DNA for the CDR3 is TGTGCCAGCAGTCGCATTATTAGGGAGGGAGACGAGCAGTACTTC.

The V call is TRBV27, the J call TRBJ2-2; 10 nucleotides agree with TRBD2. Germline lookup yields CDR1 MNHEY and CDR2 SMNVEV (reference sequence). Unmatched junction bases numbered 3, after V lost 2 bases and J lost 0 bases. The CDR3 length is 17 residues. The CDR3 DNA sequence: TGTGCCAGCAGTTTAGGACTAGCGGCAGCGAACACCGGGGAGCTGTTTTTT. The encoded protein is CASSLGLAAANTGELFF.

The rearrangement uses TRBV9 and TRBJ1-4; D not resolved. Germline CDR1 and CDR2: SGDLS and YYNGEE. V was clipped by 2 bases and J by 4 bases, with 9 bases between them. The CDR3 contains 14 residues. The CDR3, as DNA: TGTGCCAGCAGCGTGACGAACAGTAATGAAAAACTGTTTTTT. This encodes CASSVTNSNEKLFF.

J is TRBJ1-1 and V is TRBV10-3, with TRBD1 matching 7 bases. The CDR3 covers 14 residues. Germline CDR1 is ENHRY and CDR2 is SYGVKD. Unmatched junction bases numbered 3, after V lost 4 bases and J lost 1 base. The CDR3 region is CAISGGGANTEAFF. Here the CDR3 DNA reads TGTGCCATCAGTGGAGGGGGCGCGAACACTGAAGCTTTCTTT.

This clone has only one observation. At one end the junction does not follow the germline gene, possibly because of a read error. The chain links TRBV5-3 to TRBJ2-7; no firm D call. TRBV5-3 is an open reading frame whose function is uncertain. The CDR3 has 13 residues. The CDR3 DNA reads TGTGCCAGAAGCAGTCAGACCTCCAACGAGCAGTACTTC. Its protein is CARSSQTSNEQYF.

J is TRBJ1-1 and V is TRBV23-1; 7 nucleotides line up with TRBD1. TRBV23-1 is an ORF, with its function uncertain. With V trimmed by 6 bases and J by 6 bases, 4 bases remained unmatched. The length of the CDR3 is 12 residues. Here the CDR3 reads CASRPGGSEAFF. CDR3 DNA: TGCGCCAGCAGGCCAGGGGGATCTGAAGCTTTCTTT.

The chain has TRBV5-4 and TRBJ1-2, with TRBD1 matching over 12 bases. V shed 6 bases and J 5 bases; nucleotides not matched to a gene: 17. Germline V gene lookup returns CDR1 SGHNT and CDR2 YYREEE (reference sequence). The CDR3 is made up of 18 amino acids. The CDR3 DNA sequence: TGTGCCAGCATCCCCTCGGGACAGGGGGCTTTCGGGAATTATGGCTACACCTTC. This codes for CASIPSGQGAFGNYGYTF.

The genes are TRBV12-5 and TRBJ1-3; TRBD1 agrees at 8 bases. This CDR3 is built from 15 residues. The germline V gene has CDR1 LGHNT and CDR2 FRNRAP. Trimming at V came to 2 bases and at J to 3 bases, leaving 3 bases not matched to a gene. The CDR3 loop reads CASGLTGGHGNTIYF. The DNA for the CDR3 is TGTGCTAGTGGTTTGACAGGGGGTCATGGAAACACCATATATTTT.

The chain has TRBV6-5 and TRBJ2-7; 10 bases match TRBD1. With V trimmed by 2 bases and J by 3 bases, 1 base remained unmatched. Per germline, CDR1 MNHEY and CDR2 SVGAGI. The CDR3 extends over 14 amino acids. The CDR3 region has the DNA TGTGCCAGCAGTTACGGACAGGGGGTCTACGAGCAGTACTTC. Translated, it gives CASSYGQGVYEQYF.

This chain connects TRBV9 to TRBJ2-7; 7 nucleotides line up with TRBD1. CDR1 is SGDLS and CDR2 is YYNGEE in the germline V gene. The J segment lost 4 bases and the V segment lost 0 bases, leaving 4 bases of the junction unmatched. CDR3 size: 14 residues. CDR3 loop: CASSVGDRVYEQYF. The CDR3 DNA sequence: TGTGCCAGCAGCGTAGGAGACAGGGTGTACGAGCAGTACTTC. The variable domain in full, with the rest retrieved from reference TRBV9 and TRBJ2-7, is DSGVTQTPKHLITATGQRVTLRCSPRSGDLSVYWYQQSLDQGLQFLIQYYNGEERAKGNILERFSAQQFPDLHSELNLSSLELGDSALYFCASSVGDRVYEQYFGPGTRLTVT.

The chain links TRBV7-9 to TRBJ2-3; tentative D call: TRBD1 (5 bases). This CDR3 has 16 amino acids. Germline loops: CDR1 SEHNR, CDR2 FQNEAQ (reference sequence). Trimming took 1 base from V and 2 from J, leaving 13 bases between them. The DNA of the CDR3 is TGTGCCAGCAGCTTAGACTGGGGCACAGACACAGATACGCAGTATTTT. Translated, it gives CASSLDWGTDTDTQYF.

In DNA form, the CDR3 reads TGTGCCAGCAGCCAAGGGGTATCGGGCAATGAGCAGTTCTTC. It encodes CASSQGVSGNEQFF. This rearrangement joins TRBV4-2 to TRBJ2-1; D ambiguous. Germline loops: CDR1 LGHNA, CDR2 YNFKEQ. Trimming left V 1 base short and J 6 bases short, with 10 bases between. The CDR3 extends over 14 amino acids.

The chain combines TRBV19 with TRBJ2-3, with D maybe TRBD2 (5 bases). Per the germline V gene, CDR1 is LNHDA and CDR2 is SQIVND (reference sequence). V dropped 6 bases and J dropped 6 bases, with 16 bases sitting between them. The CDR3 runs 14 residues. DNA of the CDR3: TGTGCCAGTAGACCTGTTGGAGGTGATGATACGCAGTATTTT. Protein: CASRPVGGDDTQYF.

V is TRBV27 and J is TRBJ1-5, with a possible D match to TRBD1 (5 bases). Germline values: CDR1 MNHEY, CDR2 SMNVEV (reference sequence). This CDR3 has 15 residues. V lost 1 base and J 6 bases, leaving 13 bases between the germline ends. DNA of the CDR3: TGTGCCAGCAGTTTATTTGGGGGAGGCGGTCAGCCCCAGCATTTT. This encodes CASSLFGGGGQPQHF.

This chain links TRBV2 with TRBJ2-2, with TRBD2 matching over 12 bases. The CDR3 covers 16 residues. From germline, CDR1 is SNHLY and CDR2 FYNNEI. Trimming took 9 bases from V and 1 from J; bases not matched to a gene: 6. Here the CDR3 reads CASQTSGGRNTGELFF. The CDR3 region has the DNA TGTGCCAGTCAAACTAGCGGGGGGCGGAACACCGGGGAGCTGTTTTTT.

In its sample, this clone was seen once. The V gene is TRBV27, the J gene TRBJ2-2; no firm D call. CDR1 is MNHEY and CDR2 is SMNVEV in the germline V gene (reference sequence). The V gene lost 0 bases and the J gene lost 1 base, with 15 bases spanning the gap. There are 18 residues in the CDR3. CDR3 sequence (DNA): TGTGCCAGCAGTTTATCGGGGTTCCGGGTAAGGAACACCGGGGAGCTGTTTTTT. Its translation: CASSLSGFRVRNTGELFF.

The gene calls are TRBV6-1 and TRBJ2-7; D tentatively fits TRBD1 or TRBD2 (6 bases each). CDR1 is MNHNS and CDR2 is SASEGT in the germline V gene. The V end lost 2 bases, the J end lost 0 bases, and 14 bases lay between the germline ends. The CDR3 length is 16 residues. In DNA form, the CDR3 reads TGTGCCAGCAGTGAAAGGATAGGGGGGTCCTCCTACGAGCAGTACTTC. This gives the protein CASSERIGGSSYEQYF.